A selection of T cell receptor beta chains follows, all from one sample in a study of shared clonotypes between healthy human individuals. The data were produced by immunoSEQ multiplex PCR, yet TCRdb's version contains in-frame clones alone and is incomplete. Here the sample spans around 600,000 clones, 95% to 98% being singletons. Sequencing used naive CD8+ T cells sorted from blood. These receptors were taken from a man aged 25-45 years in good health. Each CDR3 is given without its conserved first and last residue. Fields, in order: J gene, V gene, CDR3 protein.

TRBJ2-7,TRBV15,ATSTTPVSLYEQY
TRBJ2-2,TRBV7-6,ASKDFTGELF
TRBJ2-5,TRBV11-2,ASSGYRSRERTFPETQY
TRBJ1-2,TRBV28,ASSLWREDRTYGYT
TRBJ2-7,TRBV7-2,ASSLGKSYEQY
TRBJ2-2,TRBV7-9,ASSSRDRANTGELF
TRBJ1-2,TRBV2,ASIPRDRERT
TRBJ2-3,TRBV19,ASSIDFGLAGTQY
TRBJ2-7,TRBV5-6,ASSLFEAVYEQY
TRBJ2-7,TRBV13,ASSLGLRSEQY
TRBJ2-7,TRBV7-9,ASSLAQGAFYEQY
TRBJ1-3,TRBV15,ATSRSDRNTIY
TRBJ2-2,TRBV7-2,ASSLVTGIGTGELF
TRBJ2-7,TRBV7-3,ASSLTATGREQY
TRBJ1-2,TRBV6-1,ASSERLARSSGGYT
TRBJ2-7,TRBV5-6,ASSLSLQAYEQY
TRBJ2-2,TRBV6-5,ASSYGLNTGELF
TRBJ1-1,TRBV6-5,ASSPPLRGDTEAF
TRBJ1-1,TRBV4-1,ASSQESGGNTEAF
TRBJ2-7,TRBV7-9,ASSLRGEYEQY
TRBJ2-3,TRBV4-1,ASSQDGLAGGPGDTQY
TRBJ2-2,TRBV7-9,ASQGLAGPGELF
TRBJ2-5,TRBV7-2,ASSPGQGAGKETQY
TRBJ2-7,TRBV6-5,ASSYGPGLGSHEQY
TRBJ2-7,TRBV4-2,ASSLGTSGRTHEQY
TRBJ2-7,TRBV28,ASSLGGYSYEQY
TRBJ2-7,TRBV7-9,ASSPRRDEQY
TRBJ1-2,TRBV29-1,SVEDRGQVYGYT
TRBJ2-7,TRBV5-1,ASSPRGAVGQGFYEQY
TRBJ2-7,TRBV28,ASSPPRSYEQY
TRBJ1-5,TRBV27,ASRDAGGGNQPQH
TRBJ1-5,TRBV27,ASSPRMAQPQH